This T cell receptor (beta chain) originates from a study of tumor-infiltrating lymphocytes in primary liver carcinoma. In regard to this clonotype: The junction differs from germline at one of its ends, possibly a read error.

Joint extraction of RNA and DNA used roughly 17-32 mg of bulk tissue that was unsorted. The V gene's germline CDR1 is SGHDN and CDR2 FVKESK. CDR3 length: 14 amino acids. Starting from 500 ng of total RNA, TCR beta cDNA was produced with a primer in the constant region. Three nested multiplex PCR rounds, a slightly modified ARM-PCR method, built the TCR beta libraries. Primers for the first two PCR rounds were TRBV1-TRBV30 forward primers and a C-beta reverse primer (approximately 10 cycles per round). One entry per CDR3 protein results from TCRdb running MiXCR on the multiplex PCR reads. Seen here are around 120,000 distinct CDR3 sequences, 60% to 70% observed once, and the top ten hold roughly 8.8%.

The specimen sequenced was liver tumor tissue from sampling region 1. Subset meaning: tumor region T1, superior pole. This clonotype was obtained from a woman aged 60-70 years with primary liver carcinoma and hepatitis B virus infection. The V gene is TRBV14, the J gene TRBJ2-1; no definite D call. The CDR3 nucleotides are TGTGCCAGCAGCCCTTATGGGTCCTACAATGAGCAGTTATTC. Translating it yields CASSPYGSYNEQLF. Using reference TRBV14 and TRBJ2-1 for the parts outside the CDR3, the full variable domain is EAGVTQFPSHSVIEKGQTVTLRCDPISGHDNLYWYRRVMGKEIKFLLHFVKESKQDESGMPNNRFLAERTGGTYSTLKVQPAELEDSGVYFCASSPYGSYNEQLFGPGTRLTVL.